The rows below give T cell receptor beta chains drawn from one sample of a study of control samples from healthy donors and cancer patients. Using immunoSEQ multiplex PCR, the repertoire was profiled, and TCRdb retains in-frame clones only, with some absent. The repertoire holds around 53,000 clones, with about nine tenths as singletons. Input material: PBMCs. Receptors originate from a man in his 60s with head and neck cancer. Both conserved end residues are part of each CDR3. D genes are given only for firm matches. For some rows the clone size is stated as once, few or many, or as a class when expanded; others skip it.

length	V	J	size	D	CDR3	DNA
11	TRBV23-1	TRBJ1-2	few	-	CASSHLYGYTF	TGCGCCAGCAGTCATCTATATGGCTACACCTTC
16	TRBV5-5	TRBJ2-3	-	TRBD1	CASSWGDRESIDTQYF	TGTGCCAGCAGCTGGGGGGACAGGGAGTCCATAGATACGCAGTATTTT
15	TRBV30	TRBJ1-6	-	TRBD1	CAWSERTGWNSPLHF	TGTGCCTGGAGTGAGCGGACAGGTTGGAATTCACCCCTCCACTTT
12	TRBV7-9	TRBJ1-2	few	-	CAITTGNYGYTF	TGTGCCATCACTACAGGGAACTATGGCTACACCTTC
16	TRBV7-2	TRBJ2-5	-	-	CASSLASVGGQETQYF	TGTGCCAGCAGCTTAGCGAGCGTCGGCGGCCAAGAGACCCAGTACTTC
12	TRBV5-1	TRBJ2-3	-	-	CASSRDGDTQYF	TGCGCCAGCAGCCGGGACGGAGATACGCAGTATTTT
14	TRBV27	TRBJ1-1	-	-	CASSPEVMNTEAFF	TGTGCCAGCAGTCCCGAGGTCATGAACACTGAAGCTTTCTTT
14	TRBV6-6	TRBJ1-5	-	-	CASTSLRGAQPQHF	TGTGCCAGCACCAGCCTTCGGGGGGCACAGCCCCAGCATTTT
14	TRBV6-5	TRBJ1-1	-	-	CASSPGWMNTEAFF	TGTGCCAGCAGTCCAGGGTGGATGAACACTGAAGCTTTCTTT
15	TRBV6-2/TRBV6-3	TRBJ2-7	-	TRBD2	CASSTTSGVYYEQYF	TGTGCCAGCAGTACGACTAGCGGGGTTTACTACGAGCAGTACTTC
16	TRBV3-1/TRBV3-2	TRBJ2-5	-	TRBD2	CASSPTLAGGSETQYF	TGTGCCAGCAGCCCGACACTAGCGGGAGGTTCGGAGACCCAGTACTTC
16	TRBV13	TRBJ2-1	once	TRBD2	CASSLRISASGDEQFF	TGTGCCAGCAGCTTACGGATTTCGGCTAGCGGCGATGAGCAGTTCTTC
17	TRBV10-3	TRBJ2-1	-	TRBD1	CAISESGGQGLHNEQFF	TGTGCCATCAGTGAGTCGGGGGGACAGGGTCTTCACAATGAGCAGTTCTTC
15	TRBV5-1	TRBJ2-5	-	TRBD2	CASRRTPGRGETQYF	TGCGCCAGCAGAAGAACCCCCGGGAGGGGAGAGACCCAGTACTTC
15	TRBV18	TRBJ2-2	-	-	CASSPLHGRTGELFF	TGTGCCAGCTCACCACTCCATGGGAGGACCGGGGAGCTGTTTTTT
16	TRBV28	TRBJ1-1	-	-	CASSFPLWGAGTEAFF	TGTGCCAGCAGTTTCCCCCTGTGGGGGGCTGGCACTGAAGCTTTCTTT
12	TRBV7-9	TRBJ1-5	once	-	CASSDRYQPQHF	TGTGCCAGCAGCGACAGGTATCAGCCCCAGCATTTT
13	TRBV10-1	TRBJ1-6	few	-	CASSTDSNSPLHF	TGCGCCAGCAGCACGGACTCGAATTCACCCCTCCACTTT
13	TRBV3-1/TRBV3-2	TRBJ1-6	-	-	CASTGGYNSPLHF	TGTGCCAGCACGGGGGGATATAATTCACCCCTCCACTTT
14	TRBV5-1	TRBJ2-5	-	TRBD2	CASSLQAGAETQYF	TGCGCCAGCAGCTTGCAAGCGGGGGCGGAGACCCAGTACTTC
14	TRBV5-4	TRBJ2-5	-	TRBD1	CASSGPGQQETQYF	TGTGCCAGCAGCGGACCGGGACAGCAAGAGACCCAGTACTTC
17	TRBV28	TRBJ2-1	-	-	CASSLWARGISYNEQFF	TGTGCCAGCAGTTTATGGGCAAGGGGGATCTCCTACAATGAGCAGTTCTTC
15	TRBV5-1	TRBJ1-3	-	TRBD1	CASRSPGGTGNTIYF	TGCGCCAGCAGGTCCCCAGGGGGAACTGGAAACACCATATATTTT
14	TRBV30	TRBJ1-1	-	-	CAWSRRFSNTEAFF	TGTGCCTGGAGTAGGCGTTTTTCGAACACTGAAGCTTTCTTT
16	TRBV10-3	TRBJ2-1	-	TRBD1	CAISVIARDSSTEQFF	TGTGCCATCAGTGTAATAGCGAGGGACAGCTCAACCGAGCAGTTCTTC
15	TRBV18	TRBJ1-3	-	-	CASSWDTSSGNTIYF	TGTGCCAGCTCATGGGACACGAGCTCTGGAAACACCATATATTTT
12	TRBV12-3/TRBV12-4	TRBJ2-7	-	-	CATGQNSYEQYF	TGTGCCACCGGACAGAATTCCTACGAGCAGTACTTC
15	TRBV11-2	TRBJ2-7	-	TRBD1	CASSTHRDRGYEQYF	TGTGCCAGCAGCACCCACCGGGACAGGGGGTACGAGCAGTACTTC
16	TRBV7-3	TRBJ2-2	-	-	CASSLYGTTNTGELFF	TGTGCCAGCAGCTTATACGGGACCACGAACACCGGGGAGCTGTTTTTT